This section outlines one T cell receptor beta chain sequence together with its context. Measured with immunoSEQ multiplex PCR; TCRdb has only the in-frame clones, and not every one. The sample lists about 140,000 clones, approximately 84% occurring once. The data belong to a study of cytomegalovirus exposure and HLA in healthy donors. This TCR came from a woman in her thirties in good health and CMV-seronegative. The sample consisted of PBMCs.

The CDR3 DNA sequence: TGTGCCAGCAGCTTCGACAGGGGATCGTATGGCTACACCTTC. This sequence encodes CASSFDRGSYGYTF. V gene TRBV7-9 combines with J gene TRBJ1-2; 8 bases line up with TRBD1. This CDR3 contains 14 residues. Looked up from germline, CDR1 is SEHNR and CDR2 is FQNEAQ (reference sequence). The trim removed 3 bases at V and 5 bases at J, leaving 5 bases unmatched.